This TCR beta chain is drawn from a study of T cells in Graves' hyperthyroidism and ophthalmopathy. Study results and limitations: Peripheral blood also featured most of the thyroid clonotypes expanded above 0.001. By a 13 V-J model, ophthalmopathy was set apart from stable hyperthyroidism.

Points on this clonotype: Its matching antigen is unknown.

Authors of the study amplified TCR beta CDR3 regions from RNA transcripts. The HTBI primer set drove a first-round RT-PCR of the TCR CDR3. TCRdb passed the multiplex PCR reads through MiXCR, listing each CDR3 protein once. The sample yields approximately 330,000 distinct CDR3 sequences, under 25% seen once. Patients were excluded for uncontrolled infection, other autoimmune disease, pregnancy or lactation. Diagnostic decisions used clinical symptoms, serum thyroxine and TRAb, thyroid ultrasound and orbital computed tomography. The TCR originated in a woman aged 45-65 years with Graves' hyperthyroidism. Sequencing was done on a sample of blood.

The CDR3 DNA sequence: TGTGCCAGCAGCTCCACTCGTGGAGGCTGGGCTAGCGGTTACAATGAGCAGTTCTTC. This translates into CASSSTRGGWASGYNEQFF. The chain joins TRBV7-9 to TRBJ2-1; 7 bases are a match to TRBD2. This CDR3 has 19 residues. Per germline, CDR1 SEHNR and CDR2 FQNEAQ (reference sequence). After removal of 4 bases from V and 4 bases from J, the junction contained 19 bases not matched to a gene.